Listed here are 8 T cell receptor beta chains from one sample, sequenced in a study of long-term antiretroviral therapy in people with HIV (dated by TCRdb to between 2021 and 2024). The immunoSEQ hsTCRB v3.0 assay was used at survey level resolution to sequence the TRB variable region. The source is immuneACCESS, and TCRdb retained only in-frame sequences with V and J called. Part of the clones is not carried over; for the studies checked, unresolved V genes explain less than half of this, and the remainder is unexplained. In this sample the table shows thousands of clones, approximately 69% of which occur a single time. Around 8% of the sample comes from the top ten. The specimen comprised unsorted PBMCs, sampled 0.1 years before starting antiretroviral therapy. The receptors come from a man in his late teens or twenties with HIV.

The chain recombines TRBV5-1 with TRBJ2-5; D perhaps matches TRBD1 (6 bases). CDR3 length equals 14 residues. V was clipped by 4 bases and J by 2 bases, with 12 bases between them. Per the germline V gene, CDR1 is SGHRS and CDR2 is YFSETQ. CDR3 DNA: TGCGCCAGCAGCGAGGGACACCTTCAAGAGACCCAGTACTTC. Its protein product is CASSEGHLQETQYF.

The rearrangement joins TRBV4-2 to TRBJ2-4; possibly TRBD1 for D (6 bases). Germline V gene lookup returns CDR1 LGHNA and CDR2 YNFKEQ. V dropped 4 bases and J dropped 0 bases, with 16 bases sitting between them. The CDR3 consists of 17 residues. The CDR3 spells CASSPIGQTLAKNIQYF. In DNA, the CDR3 is TGTGCCAGCAGCCCCATTGGACAGACCCTAGCCAAAAACATTCAGTACTTC.

This CDR3 is CASRLTTGQPQHF. For the CDR3, the DNA is TGTGCCAGCAGACTAACCACAGGGCAGCCCCAGCATTTT. The V and J genes are TRBV28 and TRBJ1-5, with TRBD1 as a possible D gene (6 bases). Trimming took 6 bases from V and 7 from J, leaving 13 bases between them. CDR3 length: 13 amino acids. Germline V gene lookup returns CDR1 MDHEN and CDR2 SYDVKM.

A few counts support this clone. The chain employs TRBV2 and TRBJ2-7; D might be TRBD1 (5 bases). The length of the CDR3 is 12 residues. Germline lookup yields CDR1 SNHLY and CDR2 FYNNEI. Trimming stripped 6 bases from V and 5 bases from J, with 11 bases between. The CDR3: CASRYDRDEQYF. CDR3 coding DNA: TGTGCCAGCAGATATGACAGAGACGAGCAGTACTTC.

V gene TRBV6-5 combines with J gene TRBJ2-7, with 8 bases identical to TRBD1. This CDR3 has 14 residues. CDR1 MNHEY and CDR2 SVGAGI come from the germline V gene. V lost 5 bases, J lost 5 bases, and 8 bases stayed unmatched. CDR3 protein: CASSLGQGGNEQYF. The CDR3 DNA reads TGTGCCAGCAGTCTCGGACAGGGCGGCAACGAGCAGTACTTC.

V usage is TRBV11-2 and J usage is TRBJ1-2; D gene unclear. CDR3 length: 13 amino acids. The germline gives CDR1 SGHAT, CDR2 FQNNGV. Trimming took 5 bases from V and 4 from J, leaving 11 bases between them. The CDR3 region is CASSPPTSYGYTF. In DNA form, the CDR3 reads TGTGCCAGCAGCCCACCGACATCCTATGGCTACACCTTC.

In this sample, this clone turned up a few times. The J gene is TRBJ1-2, the V gene TRBV11-2; D gene unclear. This CDR3 has 13 amino acids. Germline V gene lookup returns CDR1 SGHAT and CDR2 FQNNGV. V was pared by 5 bases and J by 4 bases, with 11 bases between. The CDR3 DNA reads TGTGCCAGCAGCGCGTCGGGCCTCTATGGCTACACCTTC. It specifies CASSASGLYGYTF. The whole variable domain, filled in from reference TRBV11-2 and TRBJ1-2, reads EAGVAQSPRYKIIEKRQSVAFWCNPISGHATLYWYQQILGQGPKLLIQFQNNGVVDDSQLPKDRFSAERLKGVDSTLKIQPAKLEDSAVYLCASSASGLYGYTFGSGTRLTVV.

In this sample, this clone turned up once. This chain links TRBV21-1 with TRBJ2-7; the listed D gene, TRBD1, was not tested against the DNA. TRBV21-1 is noted as a pseudogene. The CDR3 length is 15 residues. The CDR3 DNA is TGTGCCAGCAGCAAAGGGGGGCGGTTCTCCTACGAGCAGTACGTC. It specifies CASSKGGRFSYEQYV.